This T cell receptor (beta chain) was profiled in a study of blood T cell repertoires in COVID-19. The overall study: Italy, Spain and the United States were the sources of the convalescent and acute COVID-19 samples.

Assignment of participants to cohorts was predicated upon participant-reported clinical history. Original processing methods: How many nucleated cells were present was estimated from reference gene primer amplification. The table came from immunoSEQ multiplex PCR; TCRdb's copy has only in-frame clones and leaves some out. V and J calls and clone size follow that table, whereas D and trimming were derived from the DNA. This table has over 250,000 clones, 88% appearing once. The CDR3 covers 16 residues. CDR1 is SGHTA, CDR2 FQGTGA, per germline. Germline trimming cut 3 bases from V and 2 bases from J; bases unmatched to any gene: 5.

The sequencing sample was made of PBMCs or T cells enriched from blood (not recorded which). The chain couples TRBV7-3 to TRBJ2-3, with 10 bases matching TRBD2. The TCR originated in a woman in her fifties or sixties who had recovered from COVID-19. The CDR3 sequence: CASSLTGTSVTDTQYF. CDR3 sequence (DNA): TGTGCCAGCAGCTTGACCGGGACTAGCGTCACAGATACGCAGTATTTT.